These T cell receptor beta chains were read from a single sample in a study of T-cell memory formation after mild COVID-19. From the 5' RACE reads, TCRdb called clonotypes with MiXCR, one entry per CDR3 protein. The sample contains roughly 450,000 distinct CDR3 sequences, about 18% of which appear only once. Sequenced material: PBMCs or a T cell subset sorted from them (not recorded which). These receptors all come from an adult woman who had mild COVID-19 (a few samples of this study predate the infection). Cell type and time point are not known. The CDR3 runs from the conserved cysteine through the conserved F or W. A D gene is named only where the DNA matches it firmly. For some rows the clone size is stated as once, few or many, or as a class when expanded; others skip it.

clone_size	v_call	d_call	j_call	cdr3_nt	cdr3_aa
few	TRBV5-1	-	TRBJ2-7	TGCGCCAGCAGGCACGGGGACTCCTACGAGCAGTACTTC	CASRHGDSYEQYF
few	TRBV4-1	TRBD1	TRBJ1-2	TGCGCCAGCAGCCCATCAGGTGGGACAGGGGTTAACTATGGCTACACCTTC	CASSPSGGTGVNYGYTF
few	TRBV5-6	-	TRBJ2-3	TGTGCCAGCAAAGGACAGACGCTTACAGATACGCAGTATTTT	CASKGQTLTDTQYF
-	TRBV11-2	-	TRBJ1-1	TGTGCCAGCAGCTGGCCGGGAACGAACACTGAAGCTTTCTTT	CASSWPGTNTEAFF
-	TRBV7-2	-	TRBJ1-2	TGTGCCAGCAGCCGCGTCGGAGCCGCGGGGGATGGCTACACCTTC	CASSRVGAAGDGYTF
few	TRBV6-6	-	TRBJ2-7	TGTGCCAGCAGTTACGGAGGCGGTTCCTACGAGCAGTACTTC	CASSYGGGSYEQYF
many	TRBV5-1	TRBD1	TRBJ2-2	TGCGCCAGCAGCCGGCGACAGGGGAACACCGGGGAGCTGTTTTTT	CASSRRQGNTGELFF
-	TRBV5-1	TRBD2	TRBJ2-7	TGCGCCAGCAGCGGGACTAGCGTCTACGAGCAGTACTTC	CASSGTSVYEQYF
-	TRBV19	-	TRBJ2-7	TGTGCCAGTAGTATAGGGGGCAGGGCCTACGAGCAGTACTTC	CASSIGGRAYEQYF
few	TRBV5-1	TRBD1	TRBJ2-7	TGCGCCAGCAGCTTGGGAGGGACAGGTTGGAACGAGCAGTACTTC	CASSLGGTGWNEQYF
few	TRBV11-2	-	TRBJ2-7	TGTGCCAGCAGCTCGAGGGGGGCCACCTACGAGCAGTACTTC	CASSSRGATYEQYF
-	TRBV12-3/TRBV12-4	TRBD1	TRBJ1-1	TGTGCCAGCAGACCACAGGGGTACACTGAAGCTTTCTTT	CASRPQGYTEAFF
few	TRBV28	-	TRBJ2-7	TGTGCCAGCAGTTTACCGACAGCCAGGGGAGCCTACGAGCAGTACTTC	CASSLPTARGAYEQYF
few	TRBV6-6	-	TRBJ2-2	TGTGCCAGCACCTCCTTCGGGGCGCTCACCCCCGGGGAGCTGTTTTTT	CASTSFGALTPGELFF
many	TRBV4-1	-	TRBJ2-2	TGCGCCAGCAGCCGAGCTGGGGCGATTGGAGATGCCGGGGAGCTGTTTTTT	CASSRAGAIGDAGELFF
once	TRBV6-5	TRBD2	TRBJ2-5	TGTGCCAGCAACCCGGGACTAGCGGGAGGGAAGACCCAGTACTTC	CASNPGLAGGKTQYF
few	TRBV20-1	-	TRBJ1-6	TGCAGTGCTACCGCCTCACAGGGTTCACCCCTCCACTTT	CSATASQGSPLHF
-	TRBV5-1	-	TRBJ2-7	TGCGCCAGCAGCTTGGGGCAGGGAAAGTACGAGCAGTACTTC	CASSLGQGKYEQYF
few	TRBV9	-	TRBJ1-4	TGTGCCAGCAGCGCCCAAGAATTTGCAACTAATGAAAAACTGTTTTTT	CASSAQEFATNEKLFF
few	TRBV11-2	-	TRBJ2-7	TGTGCCAGCAGCTTAGACCTCCCTAGTTGGGGGGACTACGAGCAGTACTTC	CASSLDLPSWGDYEQYF
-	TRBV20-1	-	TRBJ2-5	TGCAGTGCTAACCCAGTGTGGGAGACCCAGTACTTC	CSANPVWETQYF
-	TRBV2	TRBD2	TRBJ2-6	TGTGCCAGCAGTGCCGTCCCGGGACTAGCGGAAACTGGGGCCAACGTCCTGACTTTC	CASSAVPGLAETGANVLTF
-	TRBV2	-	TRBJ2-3	TGTGCCAGCAGTGACCCCAGGGACCCCAGGGATACGCAGTATTTT	CASSDPRDPRDTQYF
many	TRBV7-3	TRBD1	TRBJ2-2	TGTGCCAGCAGCCCAAGACAGGGGGCGCGTGAAACCGGGGAGCTGTTTTTT	CASSPRQGARETGELFF
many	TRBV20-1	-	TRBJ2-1	TGCAGTGCTAGATCCCCCTTGGGCGGGGTAGGGTACAATGAGCAGTTCTTC	CSARSPLGGVGYNEQFF
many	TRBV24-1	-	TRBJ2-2	TGTGCCACCAGTGATTTATCGCAAACCACCGGGGAGCTGTTTTTT	CATSDLSQTTGELFF
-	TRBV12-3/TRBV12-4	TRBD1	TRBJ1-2	TGTGCCAGCAGTCCAGGGGGTCTCGCCGGCTACACCTTC	CASSPGGLAGYTF
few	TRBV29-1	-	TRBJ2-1	TGCAGCGCCAAAGAATTAGCTTACAATGAGCAGTTCTTC	CSAKELAYNEQFF
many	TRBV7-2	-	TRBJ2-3	TGTGCCAGCAACCGCTTTGAGAGACATACGCAGTATTTT	CASNRFERHTQYF
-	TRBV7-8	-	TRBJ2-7	TGTGCCAGCAGCTTAGTCGGGTTCTCCTACGAGCAGTACTTC	CASSLVGFSYEQYF
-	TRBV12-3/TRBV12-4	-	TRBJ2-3	TGTGCCAGCAGTTTGCCCCGGCATACGCAGTATTTT	CASSLPRHTQYF
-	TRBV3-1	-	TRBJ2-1	TGTGCCAGCAGCCAAGCCCGACTAGGGTTGGGCAATGAGCAGTTCTTC	CASSQARLGLGNEQFF
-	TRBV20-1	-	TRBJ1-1	TGCAGTGCTAGGCGGGGCAGCATGAACACTGAAGCTTTCTTT	CSARRGSMNTEAFF
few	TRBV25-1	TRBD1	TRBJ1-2	TGTGCCAGCAGTGAACCTGGGACAGTTTATGGCTACACCTTC	CASSEPGTVYGYTF
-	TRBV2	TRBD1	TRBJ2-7	TGTGCCAGCAGGGAGGTTGCCGGGACAGGGGGTCTTCCGAGCTCCTACGAGCAGTACTTC	CASREVAGTGGLPSSYEQYF
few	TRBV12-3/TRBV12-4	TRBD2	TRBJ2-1	TGTGCCAGCAGTTTCTCCCGCGGGAGGGCCTACAATGAGCAGTTCTTC	CASSFSRGRAYNEQFF
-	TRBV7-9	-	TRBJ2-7	TGTGCCAGCAGCTTAGCGCGGATTATAAGCTACGAGCAGTACTTC	CASSLARIISYEQYF
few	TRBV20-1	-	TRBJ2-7	TGCAGTGCCCCGGTCCTTGACAGGCTCTCCGAGCAGTACTTC	CSAPVLDRLSEQYF
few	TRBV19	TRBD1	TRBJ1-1	TGTGCCAGTGGTCCGCCGGGACAGAGAAGAGAAAACACTGAAGCTTTCTTT	CASGPPGQRRENTEAFF
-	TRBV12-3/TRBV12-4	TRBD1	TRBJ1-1	TGTGCCAGCAGGACGACAGGGGTTCGGCCTGAAGCTTTCTTT	CASRTTGVRPEAFF
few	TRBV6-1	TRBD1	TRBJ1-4	TGTGCCAGCAGTGACCCCGGGACAGGGAGGGAAAAACTGTTTTTT	CASSDPGTGREKLFF
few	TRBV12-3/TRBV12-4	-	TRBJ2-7	TGTGCCAGCAGCTGGGACGGCCCCTACGAGCAGTACTTC	CASSWDGPYEQYF
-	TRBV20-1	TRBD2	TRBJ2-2	TGCAGTGCTAGGCCCCGAACAAGCGGGAGTATCCCCGGGGAGCTGTTTTTT	CSARPRTSGSIPGELFF
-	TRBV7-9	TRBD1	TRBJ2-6	TGTGCCAGCAGCTTAGCGCAAGGGGACAGGGGGCGCTCCTTTGGGGCCAACGTCCTGACTTTC	CASSLAQGDRGRSFGANVLTF
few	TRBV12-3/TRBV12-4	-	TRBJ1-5	TGTGCCAGCAGTTTCCAGGGGAATAGCAATCAGCCCCAGCATTTT	CASSFQGNSNQPQHF
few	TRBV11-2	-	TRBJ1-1	TGTGCCAGCACCCACGGTCCCGGGAACACTGAAGCTTTCTTT	CASTHGPGNTEAFF
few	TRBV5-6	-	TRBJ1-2	TGTGCCAGCAGCATGAACAGGGATGGCTACACCTTC	CASSMNRDGYTF
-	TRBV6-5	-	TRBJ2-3	TGTGCCAGCAGTTCGAAGCTAGATACGCAGTATTTT	CASSSKLDTQYF
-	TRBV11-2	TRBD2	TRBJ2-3	TGTGCCAGCAGCCGAGGGGACTATCCCAGCACAGATACGCAGTATTTT	CASSRGDYPSTDTQYF
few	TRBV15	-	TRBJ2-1	TGTGCCACCAGCAGAGCGGGCAGGGGAAATGAGCAGTTCTTC	CATSRAGRGNEQFF
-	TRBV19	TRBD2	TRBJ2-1	TGTGCCAGTAGTATGACTAGCGGGGCCGCGGGTGAGCAGTTCTTC	CASSMTSGAAGEQFF
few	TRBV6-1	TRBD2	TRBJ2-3	TGTGCCAGCAACTTGCTAGCGGGGGCCCAAGATACGCAGTATTTT	CASNLLAGAQDTQYF
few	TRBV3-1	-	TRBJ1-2	TGTGCCAGCAGCCAAGGCGAGACTAACTATGGCTACACCTTC	CASSQGETNYGYTF
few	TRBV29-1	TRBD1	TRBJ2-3	TGCAGCGTTGCGTCGACAGGGGCGACCACAGATACGCAGTATTTT	CSVASTGATTDTQYF
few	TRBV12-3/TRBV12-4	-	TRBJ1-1	TGTGCCAGCACCTTAGGACAGTTTATGAACACTGAAGCTTTCTTT	CASTLGQFMNTEAFF